This TCR beta chain emerged from a study of human versus mouse CDR3 diversity and MHC coevolution. Study conclusions and caveats: Human CDR3s averaged more deletions and insertions than mouse CDR3s.

The CDR3 sequence is 15 residues long. V gave up 6 bases and J gave up 4 bases; unmatched junction bases: 11. The germline gives CDR1 MDHEN, CDR2 SYDVKM. Remarks on this clone: Its antigen is undetermined.

Sequencing was performed with immunoSEQ multiplex PCR; in TCRdb, only in-frame clones are kept and a portion is missing. Altogether 80,000 or so clones are present, just under 95% being singletons, with the ten largest covering about 1.4%. The sequencing input was naive CD4+ T cells from blood. Subset denoted: CD45RO-negative CD62L-positive naive CD4 T cells. The V and J genes are TRBV28 and TRBJ1-2; 7 bases are a match to TRBD1. The sequence was collected from a person between 25 and 75 years old in good health. In nucleotides, the CDR3 is TGTGCCAGCAGAACCCAAGACAGGGAGTTCTATGGCTACACCTTC. Encoded protein: CASRTQDREFYGYTF.